Shown below are 24 T cell receptor beta chains from a single sample sequenced in a study of tumor-infiltrating lymphocytes in glioblastoma multiforme. TCR beta libraries were built from RNA through three nested multiplex PCR rounds using modified ARM-PCR. Using its own MiXCR run on the multiplex PCR reads, TCRdb lists one record per CDR3 protein. Of 15,000 to 20,000 distinct CDR3 sequences listed, roughly 68% are singletons. What was sequenced was peripheral blood. These receptors came from a male donor with glioblastoma.

The rearrangement links TRBV11-3 to TRBJ2-7; D unresolved. Germline values: CDR1 SGHNT, CDR2 YENEEA. The CDR3 is 12 amino acids. CDR3 sequence reads: CASSYRYYEQYV. Here the CDR3 DNA reads TGCGCCAGCAGCTATCGGTACTACGAGCAGTACGTC.

Remarks on this clonotype: A read error may produce the germline difference seen at one junction end. The chain employs TRBV20-1 and TRBJ2-7; tentatively, D is TRBD2 (7 bases). Germline CDR1 and CDR2: DFQATT and SNEGSKA (reference sequence). The CDR3 length is 14 residues. CDR3 amino acids: CSARDTGGYYGQYF. The CDR3, as DNA: TGCAGTGCTAGAGATACGGGGGGCTATTACGGGCAGTACTTC.

The rearrangement joins TRBV29-1 to TRBJ2-1; no reliable D call. The V end was cut by 5 bases, the J end by 3 bases, with 14 bases between. The CDR3 runs to 14 residues. CDR1 is SQVTM, CDR2 ANQGSEA, per germline. CDR3 in amino acids: CSVPIPEGYNEQFF. The DNA of the CDR3 is TGCAGCGTTCCTATCCCAGAAGGCTACAATGAGCAGTTCTTC.

This clonotype appeared a single time. The CDR3 sequence: CASSLAQSLNVYTF. The CDR3 DNA reads as TGTGCCAGCAGCTTAGCACAGTCCTTGAATGTCTACACCTTC. This rearrangement joins TRBV11-2 to TRBJ1-2; D ambiguous. The CDR3 sequence is 14 residues long. Trimming shortened V by 1 base and J by 10 bases, and 16 bases separated the two germline ends. CDR1 SGHAT and CDR2 FQNNGV come from the germline V gene.

The chain carries TRBV11-1 and TRBJ2-3; D unresolved. The CDR3 runs 15 residues. Per germline, CDR1 SGHAT and CDR2 FQDESV (reference sequence). The ends were cut back, 9 bases at V and 0 bases at J, with 16 bases in the middle. The CDR3 sequence is CARSDSDGSTDTQYF. The CDR3 DNA sequence: TGTGCCAGAAGTGACTCGGACGGAAGCACAGATACGCAGTATTTT.

The V and J genes are TRBV5-1 and TRBJ2-4, with 13 bases identical to TRBD2. Germline-derived CDR1 and CDR2 are SGHRS and YFSETQ. The length of the CDR3 is 17 residues. V was pared by 0 bases and J by 8 bases, with 8 bases of the junction left unmatched. DNA for the CDR3: TGCGCCAGCAGCTTGGCACTAGCGGGAGGGCCTGGATACATTCAGTACTTC. It specifies CASSLALAGGPGYIQYF.

This chain connects TRBV11-1 to TRBJ2-7, with TRBD2 matching 11 bases. The CDR3 spans 16 residues. V trimming: 1 base; J trimming: 2 bases; junction bases outside the gene matches: 4. Per the germline V gene, CDR1 is SGHAT and CDR2 is FQDESV (reference sequence). The CDR3 bases are TGTGCCAGCAGCTTAGTAGCGGGAGGGCCGGCCTACGAGCAGTACTTC. Residues: CASSLVAGGPAYEQYF.

The sample holds many counts of this clonotype. This chain uses TRBV20-1 with TRBJ1-2; D might be TRBD1 (5 bases). Germline loops: CDR1 DFQATT, CDR2 SNEGSKA (reference sequence). The CDR3 covers 14 residues. The V gene lost 7 bases and the J gene lost 4 bases, with 19 bases spanning the gap. The CDR3 spells CSGPGGGGIYGYTF. The CDR3 DNA follows: TGCAGTGGGCCCGGCGGGGGAGGTATCTATGGCTACACCTTC.

To note about this clonotype: A much bigger clone sits one base away, suggesting this may be a read error. J is TRBJ2-1 and V is TRBV29-1, with TRBD2 matching over 9 bases. The V and J ends lost 3 bases and 9 bases, in that order; junction bases with no gene match: 9. CDR3 length equals 14 residues. The germline CDR1 and CDR2 sequences are SQVTM and ANQGSEA. CDR3 amino acids: CSVDYSGSGSEQFF. The CDR3 region has the DNA TGCAGCGTTGATTATAGCGGGAGTGGCAGTGAGCAGTTCTTC.

This clonotype turned up a few times. The V and J genes are TRBV28 and TRBJ2-7; TRBD2 agrees at 12 bases. The CDR3 has 16 amino acids. Germline V gene lookup returns CDR1 MDHEN and CDR2 SYDVKM. Trimming removed 4 bases from V and 5 bases from J; junction bases left unmatched: 9. As DNA, the CDR3 is TGTGCCAGCAGTTCCCCTTCGGCTAGCGGGAGGGACGAGCAGTACTTC. Translation: CASSSPSASGRDEQYF.

This chain connects TRBV28 to TRBJ2-7; a weak D match, TRBD2 (7 bases). The CDR3 length is 15 residues. Deletions cut 8 bases from V and 0 bases from J, with 17 bases between. Germline V CDR1 and CDR2: MDHEN, SYDVKM. CDR3 sequence: CASGGGLAVSYEQYF. Written as DNA, the CDR3 is TGTGCCAGCGGTGGGGGGCTAGCGGTCTCCTACGAGCAGTACTTC.

The J gene is TRBJ2-5, the V gene TRBV11-2; possible D gene TRBD1, 6 bases. V was shortened by 5 bases and J by 1 base, with 20 bases between the two germline ends. Per the germline V gene, CDR1 is SGHAT and CDR2 is FQNNGV. This CDR3 region has 17 residues. The CDR3 coding sequence is TGTGCCAGCAGCACTGATACTGGACAGTACGCCCAAGAGACCCAGTACTTC. Amino acid sequence: CASSTDTGQYAQETQYF.

This clonotype was counted at least ten times. The chain is built from TRBV12-3 or TRBV12-4 and TRBJ2-1; TRBD1 agrees at 7 bases. The V gene end was trimmed by 3 bases and the J gene end by 2 bases; junction bases not matched to a gene: 4. The CDR3 covers 15 residues. CDR3: CASSFATGTYNEQFF. CDR3 sequence (DNA): TGTGCCAGCAGTTTCGCGACAGGGACCTACAATGAGCAGTTCTTC.

The table lists this clonotype with many counts. This chain uses TRBV6-1 with TRBJ1-1; D gene unclear. V was shortened by 2 bases and J by 8 bases, with 6 bases between the two germline ends. CDR1 and CDR2 from the germline V gene are MNHNS and SASEGT. The CDR3 sequence is 11 residues long. The CDR3 DNA is TGTGCCAGCAGTGAACGGAAAGAAGCTTTCTTT. Translated: CASSERKEAFF.

This clonotype was detected only a few times. One junction end does not reproduce the germline sequence, and a read error may be involved. The chain links TRBV5-1 to TRBJ1-5, with TRBD1 matching 7 bases. Germline V lookup: CDR1 SGHRS, CDR2 YFSETQ. This CDR3 has 14 residues. As DNA, the CDR3 is TGCTCCAGCAGCGTGGGACAGATTGGACTGCCCCAGCATTTT. It translates to CSSSVGQIGLPQHF. Filled out from reference TRBV5-1 and TRBJ1-5, the complete variable domain reads KAGVTQTPRYLIKTRGQQVTLSCSPISGHRSVSWYQQTPGQGLQFLFEYFSETQRNKGNFPGRFSGRQFSNSRSEMNVSTLELGDSALYLCSSSVGQIGLPQHFGDGTRLSIL.

This clonotype was picked up a small number of times. The J gene is TRBJ2-3, the V gene TRBV29-1; 7 bases align to TRBD2. V was pared by 3 bases and J by 5 bases, with 5 bases of the junction left unmatched. The CDR3 runs to 13 residues. CDR1 is SQVTM, CDR2 ANQGSEA, per germline. The CDR3 loop is CSVDELAGDTQYF. CDR3 DNA: TGCAGCGTTGATGAATTAGCGGGAGATACGCAGTATTTT.

Concerning this clonotype itself: At one boundary the junction diverges from the germline segment, which might be a read error. The rearrangement joins TRBV11-2 to TRBJ2-2; the match to TRBD2 covers 7 bases. Germline lookup yields CDR1 SGHAT and CDR2 FQNNGV. The CDR3 loop spans 20 amino acids. The CDR3: CASTPSFGQGLAVNTGKLFF. The CDR3 DNA is TGTGCCAGCACTCCCTCATTCGGCCAAGGTCTAGCGGTAAACACCGGGAAGCTGTTTTTT. Full variable domain (missing parts from reference TRBV11-2 and TRBJ2-2): EAGVAQSPRYKIIEKRQSVAFWCNPISGHATLYWYQQILGQGPKLLIQFQNNGVVDDSQLPKDRFSAERLKGVDSTLKIQPAKLEDSAVYLCASTPSFGQGLAVNTGKLFFGEGSRLTVL.

As to this clonotype: The junction and the germline gene differ at one end; a read error may be behind it. The V call is TRBV29-1, the J call TRBJ1-2; 8 bases map to TRBD1. Looked up from germline, CDR1 is SQVTM and CDR2 is ANQGSEA. This CDR3 comprises 15 residues. In DNA, the CDR3 is TGCACCGTTGAAGGCGGACAGGGAGGTCGAATGGGCTACACCTTC. Its protein product is CTVEGGQGGRMGYTF.

Note on this clonotype: An end of the junction does not agree with germline; a read error may underlie this. The V call is TRBV11-2, the J call TRBJ2-1, with D perhaps TRBD2 (5 bases). Per the germline V gene, CDR1 is SGHAT and CDR2 is FQNNGV. This CDR3 has 13 residues. CDR3 coding DNA: TGTGCCATCAGCCATCGGGATATCGGTGAGCAGTTCTTC. It codes for CAISHRDIGEQFF.

About this clonotype itself: The CDR3 does not end in the conserved phenylalanine or tryptophan, so this is likely a read error. V gene TRBV6-1 combines with J gene TRBJ1-5, with unresolved D. CDR1 MNHNS and CDR2 SASEGT come from the germline V gene. The CDR3 is 14 amino acids. V lost 1 base to trimming and J lost 4 bases, with 8 bases between them. The CDR3, as DNA: TGTGCCAGCAGTGAAGACGAGGAGAATCAGCCCCAGCATCTT. It encodes CASSEDEENQPQHL.

Regarding this clonotype: This likely comes from a read error, as the CDR3 has no conserved phenylalanine or tryptophan at its end. The rearrangement links TRBV11-2 to TRBJ1-1; D is perhaps TRBD1 (5 bases). This CDR3 comprises 13 residues. From germline, CDR1 is SGHAT and CDR2 FQNNGV. With 3 bases removed from V and 8 bases from J, the gap between germline ends came to 13 bases. CDR3 coding DNA: TGTGCCAGCAGCTTTCATGGGGCTTTCGAAGCTTTCTAT. Protein sequence: CASSFHGAFEAFY.

The chain has TRBV29-1 and TRBJ2-7; the match to TRBD1 covers 8 bases. Unmatched junction bases numbered 4, after V lost 6 bases and J lost 3 bases. Germline V gene sequence: CDR1 SQVTM, CDR2 ANQGSEA. This CDR3 is built from 12 residues. The CDR3 coding sequence is TGCAGCGTAATGACAGGGGACTACGAGCAGTACTTC. It yields the protein CSVMTGDYEQYF.

Comment on this clonotype: One junction end does not reproduce the germline sequence, and a read error may be involved. The rearrangement joins TRBV10-3 to TRBJ2-7; D unclear. The CDR3 consists of 15 residues. Germline V gives CDR1 ENHRY, CDR2 SYGVKD. For the CDR3, the DNA is TGTGCCATCAGTGAGTCGATTACGAGCTCCTACGAGCAGTGCTTC. Protein product: CAISESITSSYEQCF.

About this clonotype: It is unclear where the CDR3 begins or ends on the DNA, so no DNA is shown, and the CDR3 is as TCRdb lists it. The CDR3 spells CASSLSSGRVARGTDTLYF. The rearrangement links TRBV11-3 to TRBJ2-3; whether TRBD2, the table's D call, matches the DNA was not checked. CDR1 SGHNT and CDR2 YENEEA come from the germline V gene. The CDR3 has 19 residues if both end residues are counted.